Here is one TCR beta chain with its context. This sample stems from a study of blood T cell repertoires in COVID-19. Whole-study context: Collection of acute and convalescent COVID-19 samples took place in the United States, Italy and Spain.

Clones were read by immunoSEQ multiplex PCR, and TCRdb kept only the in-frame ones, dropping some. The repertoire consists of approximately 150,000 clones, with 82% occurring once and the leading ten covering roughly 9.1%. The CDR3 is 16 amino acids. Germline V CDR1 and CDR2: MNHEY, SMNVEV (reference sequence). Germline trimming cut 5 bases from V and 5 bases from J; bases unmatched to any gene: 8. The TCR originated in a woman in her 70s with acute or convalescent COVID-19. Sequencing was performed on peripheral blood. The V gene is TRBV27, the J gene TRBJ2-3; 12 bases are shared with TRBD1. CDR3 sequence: CASSPGTGGYIDTQYF. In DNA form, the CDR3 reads TGTGCCAGCAGTCCTGGGACAGGGGGCTATATAGATACGCAGTATTTT.